This T cell receptor (beta chain) emerged from a study of shared clonotypes between healthy human individuals. CD45RO negativity and positive selection for CCR7 defined naive CD8 cells, a population that excluded terminally differentiated effector memory CD45RA+ cells. Clones were read by immunoSEQ multiplex PCR, and TCRdb kept only the in-frame ones, dropping some. The table has around 1,900,000 clones, around 95% seen once. The sequence was obtained from a man younger than 35 in good health. Some clones in this sample may be carry-over from other donors' samples. The sequencing input was naive CD8+ T cells from PBMCs.

This CDR3 reads CASSLDGGGYNEQFF. CDR3 DNA sequence: TGTGCCAGCAGCTTAGATGGCGGGGGCTACAATGAGCAGTTCTTC. This chain uses TRBV11-2 with TRBJ2-1, with TRBD2 matching 7 bases. The CDR3 spans 15 residues. The V segment lost 0 bases and the J segment 3 bases; nucleotides outside the gene matches: 2. Germline V gene lookup returns CDR1 SGHAT and CDR2 FQNNGV.